This T cell receptor beta chain was documented in a study of blood T cell repertoires in COVID-19. Looking at the study overall: Spain, Italy and the United States supplied samples that represented acute and convalescent COVID-19. PBMCs, B-cell-depleted T cells, or T cells provided the cDNA or gDNA that made up the material.

Participants, about 18 to 90 years old, spanned around 25 US areas. Original processing notes: The assay estimated nucleated cells by amplifying reference gene primers. TCRdb's table, derived via immunoSEQ multiplex PCR, lists solely in-frame clones and lacks some. That table supplies the V and J calls and clone size; D and trimming were determined from the DNA. Of 350,000 to 400,000 clones listed, about nine tenths are singletons. Sequenced input: PBMCs or T cells enriched from blood (not recorded which). The receptor comes from a woman aged 40 to 50 who had been exposed to COVID-19.

This CDR3 is CASRQTGGAFEQYF. Here the CDR3 DNA reads TGCGCCAGCAGGCAGACAGGGGGGGCATTCGAGCAGTACTTC. V is TRBV5-1 and J is TRBJ2-7, with TRBD1 matching 9 bases. CDR1 SGHRS and CDR2 YFSETQ come from the germline V gene. V was pared by 5 bases and J by 6 bases, with 9 bases of the junction left unmatched. CDR3 length equals 14 residues. Drawing the rest from reference TRBV5-1 and TRBJ2-7, the complete variable domain is KAGVTQTPRYLIKTRGQQVTLSCSPISGHRSVSWYQQTPGQGLQFLFEYFSETQRNKGNFPGRFSGRQFSNSRSEMNVSTLELGDSALYLCASRQTGGAFEQYFGPGTRLTVT.